The next 24 T cell receptor beta chains were all read from a single sample in a study of shared clonotypes between healthy human individuals. Libraries were prepared by immunoSEQ multiplex PCR; TCRdb keeps only in-frame clonotypes and omits some of them. The sample yields 2 million to 3 million clones, roughly 93% seen once. Sequenced input: naive CD4+ T cells from PBMCs. Indicated subset: CD45RA+ positively selected. The receptors were gathered from a man in his late teens or twenties in good health. Some clones in this sample may be carry-over from other donors' samples.

With regard to this clone: Just one base apart from a much larger clone, this may be a read error. The CDR3 here is CASSFRAANEKLFF. CDR3 sequence (DNA): TGCGCCAGCAGCTTCAGGGCGGCTAATGAAAAACTGTTTTTT. The J gene is TRBJ1-4, the V gene TRBV5-1, with D possibly TRBD1 on 5 matching bases. The CDR3 spans 14 residues. Germline-derived CDR1 and CDR2 are SGHRS and YFSETQ. V was trimmed by 2 bases and J by 3 bases, leaving 8 bases between them.

This chain uses TRBV29-1 with TRBJ2-3; tentatively, D is TRBD2 (5 bases). Germline lookup yields CDR1 SQVTM and CDR2 ANQGSEA. CDR3 length: 13 amino acids. Trimming cost V 7 bases and J 0 bases, with 11 bases left between them. This CDR3 is CSALGASTDTQYF. The CDR3 coding sequence is TGCAGCGCACTAGGAGCTAGCACAGATACGCAGTATTTT.

In DNA, the CDR3 is TGTGCTAGTGGTTTTCTGGTCACGTACCCGCGAGATACGCAGTATTTT. Its translation: CASGFLVTYPRDTQYF. The V and J genes are TRBV12-5 and TRBJ2-3; D is unresolved. Germline values: CDR1 LGHNT, CDR2 FRNRAP. This CDR3 has 16 residues. Trimming took off 3 bases at V and 5 bases at J, with 18 bases between the two ends.

This chain uses TRBV6-1 with TRBJ1-2; 8 nucleotides align to TRBD1. The V gene's germline CDR1 is MNHNS and CDR2 SASEGT. The CDR3 is 13 amino acids. J was trimmed by 8 bases and V by 6 bases; bases with no gene match: 8. The CDR3 DNA reads TGTGCCAGCAGACCCGGACAGGGTAGCGGCTACACCTTC. Translated, it gives CASRPGQGSGYTF.

Written as DNA, the CDR3 is TGTGCCAGCAGCTCCGACAGCAACTATGGCTACACCTTC. Translating gives CASSSDSNYGYTF. V usage is TRBV2 and J usage is TRBJ1-2; tentative D call: TRBD1 (5 bases). The CDR3 covers 13 residues. Germline lookup yields CDR1 SNHLY and CDR2 FYNNEI. Trimming removed 6 bases at V and 2 bases at J, with 10 bases between.

V usage is TRBV5-4 and J usage is TRBJ2-3, with 9 bases aligning to TRBD1. The CDR3 is 16 residues long. Looked up from germline, CDR1 is SGHNT and CDR2 is YYREEE (reference sequence). V was pared by 2 bases and J by 3 bases, with 7 bases of the junction left unmatched. The CDR3 spells CASSFQTGGATDTQYF. Written as DNA, the CDR3 is TGTGCCAGCAGCTTTCAAACAGGGGGCGCGACAGATACGCAGTATTTT.

V and J are TRBV18 and TRBJ2-5; 7 bases map to TRBD1. The CDR3 spans 14 residues. CDR1 and CDR2 from the germline V gene are KGHSH and LQKENI. V shed 3 bases, J shed 5 bases, and the junction held 6 bases outside the gene matches. CDR3 amino acids: CASSPDRVWETQYF. The CDR3 coding sequence is TGTGCCAGCTCACCCGACAGGGTCTGGGAGACCCAGTACTTC.

The V call is TRBV7-2, the J call TRBJ2-7; 9 nucleotides align to TRBD1. Germline trimming cut 5 bases from V and 4 bases from J; bases unmatched to any gene: 12. CDR3 length equals 16 residues. The V gene's germline CDR1 is SGHTA and CDR2 FQGNSA. The CDR3 DNA reads as TGTGCCAGCAGCCCCCGGACAGGGGTAACGGCGTACGAGCAGTACTTC. This encodes CASSPRTGVTAYEQYF.

This clone was seen a handful of times. This chain connects TRBV28 to TRBJ1-2; possible D gene TRBD1, 5 bases. The CDR3 contains 12 residues. CDR1 and CDR2 (germline): MDHEN, SYDVKM. Trimming left V 8 bases short and J 8 bases short, with 15 bases between. CDR3 loop: CASSTAIEGYTF. For the CDR3, the DNA is TGTGCCAGCTCGACAGCAATTGAAGGCTACACCTTC.

In regard to this clone: At the DNA level, this CDR3 is encoded by other sequences in the same sample as well. V is TRBV9 and J is TRBJ2-3, with no clear D. V lost 2 bases to trimming and J lost 0 bases, with 10 bases between them. Germline CDR1 reads SGDLS; CDR2 reads YYNGEE. The CDR3 runs to 15 residues. The CDR3 DNA follows: TGTGCCAGCAGCGTGGGCGGTCCTAGCACAGATACGCAGTATTTT. As protein: CASSVGGPSTDTQYF.

The rearrangement joins TRBV7-3 to TRBJ2-7; D is possibly TRBD1 or TRBD2 (5 bases each). Trimming stripped 4 bases from V and 0 bases from J, with 13 bases between. The germline gives CDR1 SGHTA, CDR2 FQGTGA. The CDR3 consists of 15 residues. The CDR3 region is CASSSGTGSSYEQYF. The CDR3 nucleotides read TGTGCCAGCAGCTCGGGGACGGGTTCCTCCTACGAGCAGTACTTC.

In its sample, this clone was seen once. This sequence joins TRBV28 and TRBJ1-1; the D gene is possibly TRBD1 (5 bases). The length of the CDR3 is 14 residues. Between the trimmed V and J ends, which lost 5 bases and 4 bases, there was a span of 14 bases. Per the germline V gene, CDR1 is MDHEN and CDR2 is SYDVKM. The CDR3 DNA reads as TGTGCCAGCAGTCCCGGGGGAACCGGCACTGAAGCTTTCTTT. It yields the protein CASSPGGTGTEAFF. The full variable domain, its missing parts supplied by reference TRBV28 and TRBJ1-1, is DVKVTQSSRYLVKRTGEKVFLECVQDMDHENMFWYRQDPGLGLRLIYFSYDVKMKEKGDIPEGYSVSREKKERFSLILESASTNQTSMYLCASSPGGTGTEAFFGQGTRLTVV.

Only a few counts were recorded for this clone. The chain couples TRBV4-1 to TRBJ2-7; tentatively, D is TRBD1 (5 bases). Per germline, CDR1 MGHRA and CDR2 YSYEKL. V was shortened by 4 bases and J by 3 bases, with 10 bases between the two germline ends. This CDR3 comprises 13 residues. As DNA, the CDR3 is TGCGCCAGCAGCCTCGATCAGGGCTACGAGCAGTACTTC. Protein sequence: CASSLDQGYEQYF.

This chain uses TRBV4-3 with TRBJ2-3, with D unclear. The CDR3 has 16 residues. CDR1 is LGHNA and CDR2 is YSLEER in the germline V gene. The ends were cut back, 0 bases at V and 2 bases at J, with 12 bases in the middle. The chain's CDR3 is CASSQEGIGYTDTQYF. The DNA of the CDR3 is TGCGCCAGCAGCCAAGAGGGAATCGGCTACACAGATACGCAGTATTTT.

The gene calls are TRBV5-1 and TRBJ2-1; 10 positions agree with TRBD2. The length of the CDR3 is 15 residues. Germline CDR1 and CDR2: SGHRS and YFSETQ. The V segment lost 2 bases and the J segment 3 bases; nucleotides outside the gene matches: 2. The CDR3 protein is CASSFWTSGYNEQFF. Written as DNA, the CDR3 is TGCGCCAGCAGCTTTTGGACTAGCGGCTACAATGAGCAGTTCTTC.

This rearrangement joins TRBV5-4 to TRBJ2-4, with D perhaps being TRBD1 or TRBD2 (5 bases each). The CDR3 spans 15 residues. Germline V CDR1 and CDR2: SGHNT, YYREEE (reference sequence). V shed 0 bases and J shed 0 bases, with 7 bases lying between them. CDR3 bases: TGTGCCAGCAGCTTGGCCGGGACAGCCAAAAACATTCAGTACTTC. Translated, it gives CASSLAGTAKNIQYF.

This rearrangement joins TRBV6-5 to TRBJ2-7, with TRBD2 matching over 7 bases. CDR1 and CDR2 (germline): MNHEY, SVGAGI. V lost 7 bases and J lost 3; bases outside the gene matches: 12. The CDR3 sequence is 15 residues long. CDR3 region: CASTPWSGTIYEQYF. The CDR3 DNA reads as TGTGCCAGCACCCCCTGGTCAGGGACTATCTACGAGCAGTACTTC.

The chain is built from TRBV2 and TRBJ2-4; D is perhaps TRBD1 (6 bases). Germline loops: CDR1 SNHLY, CDR2 FYNNEI. The CDR3 length is 16 residues. Trimming cost V 3 bases and J 0 bases, with 12 bases left between them. Written as DNA, the CDR3 is TGTGCCAGCAGTGAGAGGGGGTATGGAGCCAAAAACATTCAGTACTTC. This sequence encodes CASSERGYGAKNIQYF. Together with reference TRBV2 and TRBJ2-4, the CDR3 gives the full variable domain: EPEVTQTPSHQVTQMGQEVILRCVPISNHLYFYWYRQILGQKVEFLVSFYNNEISEKSEIFDDQFSVERPDGSNFTLKIRSTKLEDSAMYFCASSERGYGAKNIQYFGAGTRLSVL.

The V and J genes are TRBV2 and TRBJ1-5; D perhaps matches TRBD1 (6 bases). V was pared by 3 bases and J by 5 bases, with 8 bases between. CDR1 and CDR2 (germline): SNHLY, FYNNEI. CDR3 length: 13 amino acids. As DNA, the CDR3 is TGTGCCAGCAGTGATAACAGGGATCAGCCCCAGCATTTT. It codes for CASSDNRDQPQHF.

The chain has TRBV29-1 and TRBJ1-2; TRBD1 agrees at 7 bases. The CDR3 is 13 residues long. V gave up 6 bases and J gave up 5 bases; unmatched junction bases: 9. Germline V gene lookup returns CDR1 SQVTM and CDR2 ANQGSEA. The CDR3, as DNA: TGCAGCGTCGGAAATTCAGGGGGGTATGGCTACACCTTC. As protein: CSVGNSGGYGYTF.

The CDR3 loop is CASSLALRDRGRGAFF. As DNA, the CDR3 is TGTGCCAGCAGCTTAGCCCTCCGGGACAGGGGTCGTGGTGCTTTCTTT. This chain uses TRBV11-2 with TRBJ1-1; 10 bases line up with TRBD1. J was trimmed by 11 bases and V by 1 base; bases with no gene match: 13. CDR3 length equals 16 residues. The germline CDR1 and CDR2 sequences are SGHAT and FQNNGV. Full variable domain (missing parts from reference TRBV11-2 and TRBJ1-1): EAGVAQSPRYKIIEKRQSVAFWCNPISGHATLYWYQQILGQGPKLLIQFQNNGVVDDSQLPKDRFSAERLKGVDSTLKIQPAKLEDSAVYLCASSLALRDRGRGAFFGQGTRLTVV.

The genes are TRBV7-2 and TRBJ1-4, with no clear D. CDR1 is SGHTA, CDR2 FQGNSA, per germline. The CDR3 totals 16 residues. Trimming removed 5 bases at V and 2 bases at J, with 15 bases between. CDR3 region: CASSPTSVTTNEKLFF. The CDR3 DNA follows: TGTGCCAGCAGCCCAACCTCAGTGACCACTAATGAAAAACTGTTTTTT.

V and J are TRBV27 and TRBJ2-7, with D possibly being TRBD1 (6 bases). CDR1 MNHEY and CDR2 SMNVEV come from the germline V gene (reference sequence). This CDR3 has 15 amino acids. V lost 8 bases and J lost 3, with 20 bases in between. CDR3 loop: CASSHKFQGHYEQYF. The CDR3 coding sequence is TGTGCCAGCTCACATAAGTTCCAGGGGCACTACGAGCAGTACTTC.

This clone was seen just once. The chain has TRBV11-3 and TRBJ1-1; no definite D call. V was clipped by 2 bases and J by 3 bases, with 7 bases between them. CDR3 length equals 13 residues. The germline CDR1 and CDR2 sequences are SGHNT and YENEEA. The CDR3 here is CASSLLRDTEAFF. DNA of the CDR3: TGTGCCAGCAGCTTATTGAGGGACACTGAAGCTTTCTTT.